What follows is one T cell receptor beta chain and its context. The specificity of this receptor is unknown. No much larger clone exists at a distance of one base, and base qualities are not known. This entry comes from a study of T-cell reconstitution after alpha-beta-depleted transplantation in children (dated by TCRdb to between 2015 and 2016). The study in broad terms: T-cell immune reconstitution after TCRalphabeta/CD19-depleted allogeneic hematopoietic cell transplantation in children was quantitatively tracked in the study by means of TCR repertoire profiling.

From a lookup of the germline V gene, CDR1 and CDR2 are LGHNA and YNFKEQ. After removal of 0 bases from V and 0 bases from J, the junction retains 3 bases not matched to a gene. The CDR3 has 16 amino acids, counting the end cysteine and phenylalanine. Solely the CDR3 DNA is kept, with 48 bases framed from the first base. The treatment or condition label, read with the paper, signifies: allogeneic hematopoietic cell transplantation with graft depleted of TCRalphabeta T cells and CD19 B cells. The children who served as transplant recipients had been given grafts of TCRalphabeta/CD19-depleted allogeneic hematopoietic cells. Preparation of the library involved PCR. Sequencer: Illumina HiSeq 2500. TCR libraries were prepared with molecular barcoding, using unique molecular identifiers to normalize TCRbeta repertoire quantification. TCRdb trimmed public reads at Q25 via fastp, called clones via MiXCR and kept in-frame beta chains. Rows are unified per CDR3 protein, each entry keeping the most common DNA and genes. The sample contains 500,000 to 600,000 distinct CDR3 sequences, approximately 30% of them found a single time. Jointly, the top ten make up approximately 33% of the sample.

Broad study findings and their caveats: Over subsequent months, a decline in hyperexpanded clone frequencies was noted, and after one year, T-cell counts and TCRbeta diversity were mostly ascribed to newly produced T cells. In some patients, the high TCRbeta diversity seen at day 60 was put down to recipient T cells and intrathymic progenitors that had survived conditioning. About two months after transplant, the apparently early recovery of alphabetaT-cell counts reportedly depended on just several hundred clones that had expanded rapidly and came from non-depleted graft cells.

This TCR derives from a boy less than two years old with Wiskott-Aldrich syndrome, due to receive a stem cell transplant. Recombination connected TRBV4-2 to TRBJ2-3; TRBD1 agrees with 7 junctional bases. The input for sequencing was PBMCs, taken before TCRalphabeta/CD19-depleted stem cell transplant. The nucleotide sequence reads TGTGCCAGCAGCCAAGATGGACAGGCTAGCACAGATACGCAGTATTTT. Its translation is CASSQDGQASTDTQYF.